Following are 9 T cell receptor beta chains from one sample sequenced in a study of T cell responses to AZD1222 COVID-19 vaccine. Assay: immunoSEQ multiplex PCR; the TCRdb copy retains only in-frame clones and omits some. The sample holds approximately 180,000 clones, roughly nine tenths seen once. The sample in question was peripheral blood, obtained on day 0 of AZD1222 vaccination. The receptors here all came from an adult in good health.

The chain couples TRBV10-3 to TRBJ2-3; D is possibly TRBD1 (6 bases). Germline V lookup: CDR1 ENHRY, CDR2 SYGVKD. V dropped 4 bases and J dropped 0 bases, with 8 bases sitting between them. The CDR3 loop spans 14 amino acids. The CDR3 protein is CAISVGQSTDTQYF. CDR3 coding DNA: TGTGCCATCAGTGTGGGACAAAGCACAGATACGCAGTATTTT.

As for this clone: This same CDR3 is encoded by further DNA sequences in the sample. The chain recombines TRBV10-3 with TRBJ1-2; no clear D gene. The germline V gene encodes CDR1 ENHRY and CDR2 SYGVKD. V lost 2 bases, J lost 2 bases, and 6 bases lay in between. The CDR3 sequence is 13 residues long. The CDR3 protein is CAISEGGNYGYTF. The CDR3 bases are TGTGCCATCAGTGAGGGCGGAAACTATGGCTACACCTTC.

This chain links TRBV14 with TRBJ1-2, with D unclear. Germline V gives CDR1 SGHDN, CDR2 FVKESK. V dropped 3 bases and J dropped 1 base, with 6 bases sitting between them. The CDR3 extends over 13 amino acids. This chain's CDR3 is CASSHKVNYGYTF. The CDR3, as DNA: TGTGCCAGCAGCCACAAGGTTAACTATGGCTACACCTTC.

CDR3 amino acids: CASSPTGVQLYGYTF. The CDR3, as DNA: TGTGCCAGCAGCCCGACGGGAGTACAGCTCTATGGCTACACCTTC. The chain combines TRBV3-1 (or the pseudogene TRBV3-2) with TRBJ1-2, with D unclear. CDR1 LGHDT and CDR2 YNNKEL come from the germline V gene (reference sequence). Between the trimmed V and J ends, which lost 4 bases and 4 bases, there was a span of 16 bases. CDR3 length equals 15 residues.

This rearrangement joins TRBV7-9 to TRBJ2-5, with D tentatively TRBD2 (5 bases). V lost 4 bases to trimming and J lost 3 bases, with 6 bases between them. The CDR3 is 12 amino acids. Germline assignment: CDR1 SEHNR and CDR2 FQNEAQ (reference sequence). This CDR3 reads CASSYGEETQYF. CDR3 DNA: TGTGCCAGCAGCTACGGGGAAGAGACCCAGTACTTC.

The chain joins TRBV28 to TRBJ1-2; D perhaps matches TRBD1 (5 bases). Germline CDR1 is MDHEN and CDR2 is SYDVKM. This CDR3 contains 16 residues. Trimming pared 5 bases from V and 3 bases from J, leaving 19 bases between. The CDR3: CASSPIDLQEYYGYTF. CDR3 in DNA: TGTGCCAGCAGTCCCATCGATCTACAGGAGTACTATGGCTACACCTTC.

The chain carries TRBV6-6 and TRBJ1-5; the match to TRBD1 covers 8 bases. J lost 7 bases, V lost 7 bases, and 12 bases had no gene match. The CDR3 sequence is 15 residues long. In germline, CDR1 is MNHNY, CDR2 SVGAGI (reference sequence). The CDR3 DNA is TGTGCCAGCAACCACGGGGACAGGCCCAACCAGCCCCAGCATTTT. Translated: CASNHGDRPNQPQHF.

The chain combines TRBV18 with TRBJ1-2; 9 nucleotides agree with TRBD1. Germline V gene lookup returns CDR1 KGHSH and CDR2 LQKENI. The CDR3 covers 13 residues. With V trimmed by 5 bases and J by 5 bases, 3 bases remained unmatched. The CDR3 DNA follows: TGTGCCAGCTCAGAGGACAGGGGATATGGCTACACCTTC. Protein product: CASSEDRGYGYTF.

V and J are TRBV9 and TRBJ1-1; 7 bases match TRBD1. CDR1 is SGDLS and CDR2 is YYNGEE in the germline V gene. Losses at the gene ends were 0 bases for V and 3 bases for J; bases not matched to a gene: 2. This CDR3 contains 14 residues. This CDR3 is CASSVARGDTEAFF. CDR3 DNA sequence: TGTGCCAGCAGCGTAGCCAGGGGGGACACTGAAGCTTTCTTT. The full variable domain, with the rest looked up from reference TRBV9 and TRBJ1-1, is DSGVTQTPKHLITATGQRVTLRCSPRSGDLSVYWYQQSLDQGLQFLIQYYNGEERAKGNILERFSAQQFPDLHSELNLSSLELGDSALYFCASSVARGDTEAFFGQGTRLTVV.